This T cell receptor (beta chain) came from a study of PD-1 blockade in classical Hodgkin lymphoma. Germline V CDR1 and CDR2: MGHRA, YSYEKL. There are 15 residues in the CDR3. The V gene lost 0 bases and the J gene lost 4 bases, with 9 bases spanning the gap. Study-level points and caveats: When nivolumab was started under 1 year after ASCT, patients were excluded.

Produced via immunoSEQ multiplex PCR; TCRdb's table is partial and in-frame only. The sample has about 24,000 clones; around 80% are singletons. Time point described: cycle 4 day 1 (C4D1), after more than five weeks of nivolumab. Following autologous stem cell transplantation, relapse occurred in every patient, and exposure to brentuximab vedotin varied. This clone showed up just a few times. Its antigen is still unknown. The input for sequencing was peripheral blood mononuclear cells (PBMCs), taken before the fourth cycle of nivolumab. This chain joins TRBV4-1 and TRBJ2-2; D remains unclear. This receptor was taken from a human donor with classical Hodgkin lymphoma. CDR3 sequence reads: CASSQELRGTGELFF. In nucleotides, the CDR3 is TGCGCCAGCAGCCAAGAATTGCGCGGCACCGGGGAGCTGTTTTTT.